This T cell receptor beta chain appears in the sequencing data of a study of spatial heterogeneity in lung cancer. Overall study context: Each time, sequencing found more beta-chain sequences than alpha-chain sequences.

This clonotype was counted at least ten times. Sample time point: sample taken at primary tumor resection. The input material, whole RNA from tumor, nontumor lung or frozen PBMC, was sequenced unsorted. On each TCR cDNA molecule, a unique molecular identifier was present. From the 5' RACE reads, TCRdb called clonotypes with MiXCR, one entry per CDR3 protein. The data hold just under 95,000 distinct CDR3 sequences, with 12% observed a single time. The CDR3 runs to 11 residues. V was cut by 5 bases and J by 1 base, with 5 bases left in between. The germline V gene has CDR1 SQVTM and CDR2 ANQGSEA. Sequenced material: PBMCs, taken at surgery. The receptor's source is a male donor with early-stage non-small cell lung cancer. The chain joins TRBV29-1 to TRBJ2-5, with D hard to call. The CDR3 coding sequence is TGCAGCGTTCTAACCCAAGAGACCCAGTACTTC. Encoded protein: CSVLTQETQYF. Based on the CDR3 plus reference TRBV29-1 and TRBJ2-5, the full variable domain is SAVISQKPSRDICQRGTSLTIQCQVDSQVTMMFWYRQQPGQSLTLIATANQGSEATYESGFVIDKFPISRPNLTFSTLTVSNMSPEDSSIYLCSVLTQETQYFGPGTRLLVL.